Shown below are 26 T cell receptor beta chains from a single sample sequenced in a study of blood T cell repertoires in COVID-19 (dated by TCRdb to about 2020). Libraries were made using the immunoSEQ multiplex PCR assay. Not all clones reach the TCRdb copy of this immuneACCESS table, which keeps in-frame sequences only. Checked studies attribute under half of the gap to unresolved V genes and leave the rest unexplained. This sample has a few hundred thousand clones in its table, and 65% to 85% of those were observed once. The top ten clones comprise 15% to 19% of the sample. Material for sequencing was peripheral blood. The source is a person between 65 and 79 years old with COVID-19, enrolled during active disease.

CDR3 bases: TGTGCCAGCCGAAGAGGAAATGAGCAGTTCTTC. Protein product: CASRRGNEQFF. This rearrangement joins TRBV5-4 to TRBJ2-1; D is uncertain. CDR1 and CDR2 from the germline V gene are SGHNT and YYREEE (reference sequence). V lost 7 bases to trimming and J lost 7 bases, with 9 bases between them. There are 11 residues in the CDR3. The full variable domain, completed using reference TRBV5-4 and TRBJ2-1, is ETGVTQSPTHLIKTRGQQVTLRCSSQSGHNTVSWYQQALGQGPQFIFQYYREEENGRGNFPPRFSGLQFPNYSSELNVNALELDDSALYLCASRRGNEQFFGPGTRLTVL.

The gene calls are TRBV12-3 or TRBV12-4 and TRBJ1-1; D remains unclear. Between the trimmed V and J ends, which lost 5 bases and 1 base, there was a span of 8 bases. The CDR3 spans 13 residues. The CDR3 coding sequence is TGTGCCAGCAGTAGGCGGGGGAACACTGAAGCTTTCTTT. Translation gives CASSRRGNTEAFF.

The CDR3 DNA sequence: TGTGCCAGCAGCAACCGAAGTTGGCGCTCTGGCCGGGGGAACACTGAAGCTTTCTTT. The encoded protein is CASSNRSWRSGRGNTEAFF. The chain carries TRBV21-1 and TRBJ1-1. TRBV21-1 is annotated as a pseudogene. This CDR3 spans 19 amino acids.

The CDR3 sequence is CASSLSFGGANEQFF. CDR3 coding DNA: TGTGCCAGCAGCTTATCCTTCGGGGGGGCGAATGAGCAGTTCTTC. The chain joins TRBV7-2 to TRBJ2-1, with 8 positions matching TRBD2. Germline V lookup: CDR1 SGHTA, CDR2 FQGNSA. After removal of 2 bases from V and 7 bases from J, the junction contained 7 bases not matched to a gene. This CDR3 contains 15 residues.

The sample holds one count of this clone. In DNA form, the CDR3 reads TGTGCCAGCAGGGGCCTGGGTGTTGTCTACACTGAAGCTTTCTTT. It specifies CASRGLGVVYTEAFF. The gene calls are TRBV28 and TRBJ1-1; D remains unclear. Trimming cost V 6 bases and J 3 bases, with 17 bases left between them. Germline values: CDR1 MDHEN, CDR2 SYDVKM. The CDR3 spans 15 residues.

This clone was seen only a few times. The chain has TRBV12-3 or TRBV12-4 and TRBJ2-7; D may be TRBD2 (6 bases). With 5 bases removed from V and 0 bases from J, the gap between germline ends came to 8 bases. This CDR3 contains 13 residues. This chain's CDR3 is CASSLDYSYEQYF. As DNA, the CDR3 is TGTGCCAGCAGTCTGGACTACTCCTACGAGCAGTACTTC.

This clone was recorded only once. The rearrangement uses TRBV7-2 and TRBJ2-2; 12 bases fit TRBD2. The CDR3 is 19 amino acids. V lost 0 bases, J lost 5 bases, and 10 bases stayed unmatched. Germline values: CDR1 SGHTA, CDR2 FQGNSA. The CDR3: CASSLAALAGGPGTGELFF. The CDR3 nucleotides read TGTGCCAGCAGCTTAGCGGCGCTAGCGGGAGGGCCAGGAACCGGGGAGCTGTTTTTT.

The chain uses TRBV5-6 and TRBJ2-7; TRBD2 agrees at 12 bases. The CDR3 contains 16 residues. Germline CDR1 SGHDT, CDR2 YYEEEE. Trimming at V came to 1 base and at J to 4 bases, leaving 6 bases not matched to a gene. CDR3 protein: CASSLFWTSGMYEQYF. In nucleotides, the CDR3 is TGTGCCAGCAGCTTGTTCTGGACTAGCGGGATGTACGAGCAGTACTTC. Looking up the rest from reference TRBV5-6 and TRBJ2-7 gives the full variable domain: DAGVTQSPTHLIKTRGQQVTLRCSPKSGHDTVSWYQQALGQGPQFIFQYYEEEERQRGNFPDRFSGHQFPNYSSELNVNALLLGDSALYLCASSLFWTSGMYEQYFGPGTRLTVT.

V is TRBV11-2 and J is TRBJ2-1, with D possibly matching TRBD2 (5 bases). The V gene lost 5 bases and the J gene lost 4 bases, with 18 bases spanning the gap. The CDR3 loop spans 16 amino acids. From germline, CDR1 is SGHAT and CDR2 FQNNGV. The CDR3 loop reads CASSQGAGGEYNEQFF. For the CDR3, the DNA is TGTGCCAGCAGCCAAGGTGCGGGTGGGGAATACAATGAGCAGTTCTTC.

The J gene is TRBJ2-5, the V gene TRBV7-3; 12 nucleotides line up with TRBD2. CDR1 and CDR2 from the germline V gene are SGHTA and FQGTGA. V was pared by 5 bases and J by 0 bases, with 4 bases of the junction left unmatched. This CDR3 has 16 residues. The CDR3: CASSELAGGHQETQYF. The CDR3 nucleotides are TGTGCCAGCAGCGAGCTAGCGGGGGGGCACCAAGAGACCCAGTACTTC.

The rearrangement joins TRBV28 to TRBJ1-2; TRBD1 matches 9 bases. Germline V lookup: CDR1 MDHEN, CDR2 SYDVKM. This CDR3 spans 14 amino acids. V shed 6 bases and J 2 bases; nucleotides not matched to a gene: 4. This CDR3 is CASRVGQGNYGYTF. CDR3 bases: TGTGCCAGCAGGGTAGGACAGGGGAACTATGGCTACACCTTC.

The V call is TRBV6-5, the J call TRBJ1-2; 10 nucleotides line up with TRBD1. Germline V CDR1 and CDR2: MNHEY, SVGAGI. The CDR3 loop spans 14 amino acids. Trimming removed 7 bases from V and 5 bases from J; junction bases left unmatched: 7. CDR3 nucleotide sequence: TGTGCCAGCACCAGGACAGGGGGTGAATATGGCTACACCTTC. Residues: CASTRTGGEYGYTF.

The chain carries TRBV9 and TRBJ2-5; 8 bases fit TRBD2. The CDR3 has 14 residues. Germline V gives CDR1 SGDLS, CDR2 YYNGEE. The V and J ends lost 3 bases and 2 bases, in that order; junction bases with no gene match: 3. CDR3 sequence (DNA): TGTGCCAGCAGCGCCGGGACTAGACAAGAGACCCAGTACTTC. Protein: CASSAGTRQETQYF.

The gene calls are TRBV7-8 and TRBJ1-4, with D possibly being TRBD1 (6 bases). CDR1 is SGHVS and CDR2 is FQNEAQ in the germline V gene. This CDR3 spans 13 amino acids. Trimming stripped 5 bases from V and 5 bases from J, with 9 bases between. The CDR3 nucleotides are TGTGCCAGCAGCCAAGGACAGAATGAAAAACTGTTTTTT. Residues: CASSQGQNEKLFF.

The rearrangement joins TRBV7-2 to TRBJ2-5; possibly TRBD2 for D (5 bases). The CDR3 is 12 residues long. Germline CDR1 is SGHTA and CDR2 is FQGNSA. V shed 3 bases and J shed 7 bases, with 9 bases lying between them. For the CDR3, the DNA is TGTGCCAGCAGCTTGGACTTCGGGACCCAGTACTTC. Its protein product is CASSLDFGTQYF.

The J gene is TRBJ1-2, the V gene TRBV7-8; no firm D call. CDR1 is SGHVS, CDR2 FQNEAQ, per germline. The CDR3 is 13 residues long. V gave up 5 bases and J gave up 1 base, with 8 bases separating them. CDR3 in DNA: TGTGCCAGCAGCGATGACATTAACTATGGCTACACCTTC. This codes for CASSDDINYGYTF.

This chain uses TRBV27 with TRBJ2-7; unclear D gene. The CDR3 is 14 amino acids. The germline V and J ends were trimmed by 2 bases and 3 bases, with 11 bases remaining between them. Per germline, CDR1 MNHEY and CDR2 SMNVEV (reference sequence). The CDR3, as DNA: TGTGCCAGCAGTTTAAGTCAGGAAAGCTACGAGCAGTACTTC. It encodes CASSLSQESYEQYF.

The chain carries TRBV4-2 and TRBJ2-2; D possibly corresponds to TRBD2 (6 bases). The V gene lost 9 bases and the J gene lost 0 bases, with 20 bases spanning the gap. Germline V gene sequence: CDR1 LGHNA, CDR2 YNFKEQ. This CDR3 region has 17 residues. CDR3: CASTTGTGPTNTGELFF. The CDR3 DNA follows: TGTGCCAGTACAACCGGGACTGGCCCAACGAACACCGGGGAGCTGTTTTTT.

The J gene is TRBJ1-5, the V gene TRBV2; 9 bases agree with TRBD1. CDR1 SNHLY and CDR2 FYNNEI come from the germline V gene. The CDR3 covers 18 residues. V lost 4 bases to trimming and J lost 3 bases; unmatched junction nucleotides: 13. CDR3 loop: CASSGKGQGLANNQPQHF. CDR3 in DNA: TGTGCCAGCAGTGGAAAGGGACAGGGCCTTGCCAACAATCAGCCCCAGCATTTT. Variable domain in full (rest from reference TRBV2 and TRBJ1-5): EPEVTQTPSHQVTQMGQEVILRCVPISNHLYFYWYRQILGQKVEFLVSFYNNEISEKSEIFDDQFSVERPDGSNFTLKIRSTKLEDSAMYFCASSGKGQGLANNQPQHFGDGTRLSIL.

This rearrangement joins TRBV6-5 to TRBJ1-4, with D unclear. In germline, CDR1 is MNHEY, CDR2 SVGAGI. The CDR3 consists of 14 residues. V gave up 4 bases and J gave up 7 bases, with 13 bases separating them. This chain's CDR3 is CASSLAFPGEKLFF. In DNA form, the CDR3 reads TGTGCCAGCAGTTTAGCGTTTCCCGGTGAAAAACTGTTTTTT.

The chain uses TRBV6-6 and TRBJ1-6; TRBD1 might be the D (5 bases). V was cut by 8 bases and J by 5 bases, with 10 bases left in between. The CDR3 length is 13 residues. CDR1 and CDR2 (germline): MNHNY, SVGAGI (reference sequence). The CDR3 protein is CASRGSNNSPLHF. CDR3 nucleotides: TGTGCCAGCCGGGGGTCTAATAATTCACCCCTCCACTTT.

The chain recombines TRBV4-1 with TRBJ2-7; D may be TRBD2 (7 bases). Germline-derived CDR1 and CDR2 are MGHRA and YSYEKL. Trimming shortened V by 0 bases and J by 10 bases, and 16 bases separated the two germline ends. CDR3 length equals 14 residues. DNA for the CDR3: TGCGCCAGCAGCCAAGACGATGGGGGGGGCGCTCAGTACTTC. Its protein product is CASSQDDGGGAQYF.

This chain uses TRBV4-3 with TRBJ2-2; D unresolved. V gave up 0 bases and J gave up 6 bases, with 11 bases separating them. This CDR3 is 15 amino acids long. CDR1 LGHNA and CDR2 YSLEER come from the germline V gene. The DNA for the CDR3 is TGCGCCAGCAGCCAAGATAATAGAATCCCCGGGGAGCTGTTTTTT. Its translation: CASSQDNRIPGELFF.

The rearrangement joins TRBV18 to TRBJ2-1, with 8 bases matching TRBD2. The CDR3 is 14 amino acids. CDR1 is KGHSH and CDR2 is LQKENI in the germline V gene. With V trimmed by 4 bases and J by 10 bases, 9 bases remained unmatched. CDR3 region: CASSRPDSGKEQFF. CDR3 bases: TGTGCCAGCTCACGACCCGATAGCGGGAAGGAGCAGTTCTTC.

The V call is TRBV18, the J call TRBJ1-1; TRBD1 is a possible D gene (6 bases). Trimming took off 0 bases at V and 5 bases at J, with 16 bases between the two ends. The CDR3 contains 16 residues. CDR1 KGHSH and CDR2 LQKENI come from the germline V gene. CDR3 nucleotide sequence: TGTGCCAGCTCACCACCTTCCGGGGGGCGAAGGACTGAAGCTTTCTTT. Translated, it gives CASSPPSGGRRTEAFF.

The chain carries TRBV5-8 and TRBJ1-5, with D unclear. Germline V lookup: CDR1 SGHTS, CDR2 YDEGEE. CDR3 size: 16 residues. Trimming shortened V by 1 base and J by 0 bases, and 11 bases separated the two germline ends. CDR3: CASSLLITTSNQPQHF. The CDR3 nucleotides are TGTGCCAGCAGCTTGCTTATTACTACTAGCAATCAGCCCCAGCATTTT.